Each of the 21 T cell receptor beta chains below was sequenced from the same sample in a study of breast tumors, draining lymph nodes, adjacent tissues. The lymph nodes were axillary draining lymph nodes from breast cancer patients. TCRdb re-called the multiplex PCR reads through MiXCR, storing one row per CDR3 protein. The table includes 200,000 to 250,000 distinct CDR3 sequences, approximately 36% detected once. Sequencing input: axillary lymph node tissue. These receptors all stem from a female donor with breast cancer. Some clones in this sample may be carry-over from other donors' samples.

This clonotype was counted many times. J is TRBJ2-1 and V is TRBV20-1; 7 positions agree with TRBD2. The CDR3 loop spans 16 amino acids. Germline V gene sequence: CDR1 DFQATT, CDR2 SNEGSKA (reference sequence). V was pared by 4 bases and J by 6 bases, with 15 bases of the junction left unmatched. Written as DNA, the CDR3 is TGCAGTGCTATATCGAGAAGCGGGAAAATAGCCAATGAGCAGTTCTTC. It encodes CSAISRSGKIANEQFF.

A remark on this clonotype: This could be a read error, since a much larger clone is one nucleotide away. V usage is TRBV20-1 and J usage is TRBJ2-7; D gene ambiguous. Trimming shortened V by 0 bases and J by 6 bases, and 15 bases separated the two germline ends. The CDR3 totals 14 residues. Germline V gene data show CDR1 as DFQATT and CDR2 as SNEGSKA (reference sequence). In nucleotides, the CDR3 is TGCAGTGCTAGAGATCTTGACGGAACCTCCGAGCAGTACTTC. Its translation: CSARDLDGTSEQYF.

This clonotype was recorded at least ten times. This chain joins TRBV7-9 and TRBJ2-3; no definite D call. This CDR3 contains 13 residues. V was trimmed by 5 bases and J by 2 bases, leaving 8 bases between them. Germline loops: CDR1 SEHNR, CDR2 FQNEAQ (reference sequence). Here the CDR3 DNA reads TGTGCCAGCAGCGATTCCAACACAGATACGCAGTATTTT. This sequence encodes CASSDSNTDTQYF. Full variable domain (outside the CDR3, taken from reference TRBV7-9 and TRBJ2-3): DTGVSQNPRHKITKRGQNVTFRCDPISEHNRLYWYRQTLGQGPEFLTYFQNEAQLEKSRLLSDRFSAERPKGSFSTLEIQRTEQGDSAMYLCASSDSNTDTQYFGPGTRLTVL.

In its sample, this clonotype was seen a few times. The rearrangement links TRBV3-1 to TRBJ1-2; D is uncertain. There are 11 residues in the CDR3. Germline V CDR1 and CDR2: LGHDT, YNNKEL (reference sequence). Deletions cut 0 bases from V and 7 bases from J, with 3 bases between. CDR3: CASSQDAGYTF. The CDR3 DNA reads TGTGCCAGCAGCCAAGATGCTGGCTACACCTTC.

Many counts were recorded for this clonotype. The chain uses TRBV9 and TRBJ1-3; D not resolved. Trimming took 0 bases from V and 3 from J, leaving 7 bases between them. The CDR3 contains 14 residues. Per germline, CDR1 SGDLS and CDR2 YYNGEE. Written as DNA, the CDR3 is TGTGCCAGCAGCGTAGAGAGGGTTGGAAACACCATATATTTT. Translation gives CASSVERVGNTIYF.

A note on this clonotype: A much larger clone lies a single base off, so this may be a read error. The rearrangement links TRBV7-9 to TRBJ2-5; D tentatively reads TRBD1 or TRBD2 (5 bases each). Germline-derived CDR1 and CDR2 are SEHNR and FQNEAQ (reference sequence). The CDR3 totals 15 residues. CDR3 sequence (DNA): TGTGCCAGCAGCCCTCAAACCTCAAGGGGAGAGACCCAGCACTTC. As protein: CASSPQTSRGETQHF.

Notes on this clonotype: As the CDR3 is not closed by the conserved phenylalanine or tryptophan, this likely results from a read error. The V gene is TRBV15, the J gene TRBJ1-5; D is unclear. The germline CDR1 and CDR2 sequences are LNHNV and YYDKDF (reference sequence). Trimming pared 0 bases from V and 6 bases from J, leaving 6 bases between. There are 13 residues in the CDR3. The CDR3 sequence: CATSRDSGQPQHG. The CDR3 DNA sequence: TGTGCCACCAGCAGAGATTCTGGTCAGCCCCAGCATGGT.

This clonotype was seen at least ten times. This sequence joins TRBV6-5 and TRBJ1-2; D gene unclear. The germline CDR1 and CDR2 sequences are MNHEY and SVGAGI. Trimming took off 5 bases at V and 6 bases at J, with 16 bases between the two ends. This CDR3 region has 14 residues. This chain's CDR3 is CASSRDGSHDGYTF. In DNA, the CDR3 is TGTGCCAGCAGTCGCGACGGGTCCCATGATGGCTACACCTTC.

The table lists this clonotype with many counts. This sequence joins TRBV4-2 and TRBJ2-6; the match to TRBD2 covers 8 bases. Germline V lookup: CDR1 LGHNA, CDR2 YNFKEQ. Trimming removed 0 bases from V and 4 bases from J; junction bases left unmatched: 8. The CDR3 loop spans 18 amino acids. CDR3 in amino acids: CASSQEHGGAPGANVLTF. CDR3 DNA sequence: TGTGCCAGCAGCCAAGAACACGGGGGGGCCCCCGGGGCCAACGTCCTGACTTTC.

This clonotype has ten or more counts. V usage is TRBV20-1 and J usage is TRBJ2-1; 14 bases are shared with TRBD2. The CDR3 is 14 residues long. The germline V gene has CDR1 DFQATT and CDR2 SNEGSKA (reference sequence). Losses at the gene ends were 4 bases for V and 8 bases for J; bases not matched to a gene: 4. The CDR3 nucleotides read TGCAGTGCTACGACTAGCGGGAGGGGTTATGAGCAGTTCTTC. Its translation: CSATTSGRGYEQFF.

This clonotype was seen ten or more times. The V and J genes are TRBV11-2 and TRBJ2-3; weak D call: TRBD2 (6 bases). CDR1 SGHAT and CDR2 FQNNGV come from the germline V gene. Trimming took 0 bases from V and 8 from J, leaving 18 bases between them. This CDR3 spans 16 amino acids. CDR3 sequence reads: CASSLDFGTAASTQYF. The CDR3, as DNA: TGTGCCAGCAGCTTAGATTTCGGGACTGCCGCCAGTACGCAGTATTTT.

This clonotype has at least ten counts. The chain uses TRBV20-1 and TRBJ2-3; TRBD2 matches at 9 bases. The germline V gene has CDR1 DFQATT and CDR2 SNEGSKA (reference sequence). The CDR3 spans 16 residues. With V trimmed by 0 bases and J by 1 base, 5 bases remained unmatched. CDR3 nucleotide sequence: TGCAGTGCTAGAGATTTTCAGCGGGGGGGCACAGATACGCAGTATTTT. It is translated as CSARDFQRGGTDTQYF.

This clonotype was counted ten times or more. The chain uses TRBV6-2 or TRBV6-3 and TRBJ1-5; no firm D call. Deletions cut 0 bases from V and 6 bases from J, with 6 bases between. CDR3 length: 13 residues. The germline V gene has CDR1 MNHEY and CDR2 SVGEGT. The chain's CDR3 is CASSYSVVQPQHF. For the CDR3, the DNA is TGTGCCAGCAGTTACTCCGTAGTTCAGCCCCAGCATTTT.

This clonotype turned up a few times. Its ends do not fully match the called genes, so a read error is possible. This chain connects TRBV6-6 to TRBJ2-3, with a weak D call TRBD2 (5 bases). The CDR3 is made up of 17 amino acids. From germline, CDR1 is MNHNY and CDR2 SVGAGI (reference sequence). The CDR3 DNA reads TGTGCCAGCAGTCACTCGAATTCCGGGAAAATATCCGATACGCAGTATTTT. It translates to CASSHSNSGKISDTQYF.

A note on this clonotype: This could be a read error, since a much larger clone is one nucleotide away. The gene calls are TRBV6-5 and TRBJ1-2, with D perhaps TRBD1 (6 bases). Germline CDR1 MNHEY, CDR2 SVGAGI. This CDR3 spans 11 amino acids. The CDR3 sequence is CARRGRYGHTF. The CDR3, as DNA: TGTGCCAGGAGGGGGAGATATGGCCACACCTTC.

About this clonotype itself: A much larger clone lies one base from this, so it may be a read error. The CDR3 nucleotides are TGCAGTGCTAGAAGGGGAGATAGCAATCCGCCCCAGCATTTT. Protein sequence: CSARRGDSNPPQHF. The rearrangement links TRBV20-1 to TRBJ1-5; D might be TRBD1 (5 bases). Germline-derived CDR1 and CDR2 are DFQATT and SNEGSKA (reference sequence). The CDR3 totals 14 residues.

This clonotype appeared many times. This chain uses TRBV20-1 with TRBJ2-1; 11 positions agree with TRBD2. This CDR3 contains 13 residues. V shed 6 bases, J shed 6 bases, and the junction held 4 bases outside the gene matches. Germline lookup yields CDR1 DFQATT and CDR2 SNEGSKA (reference sequence). The chain's CDR3 is CSAEGTSGNEQFF. In DNA, the CDR3 is TGCAGTGCCGAGGGGACTAGCGGCAATGAGCAGTTCTTC.

This clonotype was seen many times. The J gene is TRBJ1-2, the V gene TRBV5-1; D is possibly TRBD1 (5 bases). The V gene's germline CDR1 is SGHRS and CDR2 YFSETQ. The CDR3 totals 14 residues. V was cut by 0 bases and J by 2 bases, with 8 bases left in between. The CDR3, as DNA: TGCGCCAGCAGCTTGGTTACAGGAAACTATGGCTACACCTTC. Its protein is CASSLVTGNYGYTF. The full variable domain, with the rest looked up from reference TRBV5-1 and TRBJ1-2, is KAGVTQTPRYLIKTRGQQVTLSCSPISGHRSVSWYQQTPGQGLQFLFEYFSETQRNKGNFPGRFSGRQFSNSRSEMNVSTLELGDSALYLCASSLVTGNYGYTFGSGTRLTVV.

As to this clonotype: It may be a read error: a sequence one base away is much more abundant. The V call is TRBV20-1, the J call TRBJ2-3; 9 positions agree with TRBD2. V lost 6 bases, J lost 0 bases, and 13 bases stayed unmatched. Looked up from germline, CDR1 is DFQATT and CDR2 is SNEGSKA (reference sequence). This CDR3 has 17 amino acids. CDR3 residues: CSAPPPWTSASTDTQYF. Here the CDR3 DNA reads TGCAGTGCGCCGCCTCCATGGACTAGCGCTAGCACAGATACGCAGTATTTT.

This clonotype was seen at least ten times. The V and J genes are TRBV2 and TRBJ2-3; D possibly corresponds to TRBD1 (5 bases). This CDR3 is built from 14 residues. Trimming took 7 bases from V and 1 from J, leaving 12 bases between them. Germline V lookup: CDR1 SNHLY, CDR2 FYNNEI. CDR3 loop: CASNLGVGTDTQYF. The CDR3 nucleotides are TGTGCCAGCAACCTAGGGGTGGGCACAGATACGCAGTATTTT.

Many counts were recorded for this clonotype. The V call is TRBV20-1, the J call TRBJ1-2, with D maybe TRBD1 (5 bases). Germline V gene lookup returns CDR1 DFQATT and CDR2 SNEGSKA (reference sequence). The V end was cut by 4 bases, the J end by 3 bases, with 15 bases between. The CDR3 is 14 amino acids. The CDR3, as DNA: TGCAGTGCTACCGTCGGTGGGGGGGACTATGGCTACACCTTC. Encoded protein: CSATVGGGDYGYTF.